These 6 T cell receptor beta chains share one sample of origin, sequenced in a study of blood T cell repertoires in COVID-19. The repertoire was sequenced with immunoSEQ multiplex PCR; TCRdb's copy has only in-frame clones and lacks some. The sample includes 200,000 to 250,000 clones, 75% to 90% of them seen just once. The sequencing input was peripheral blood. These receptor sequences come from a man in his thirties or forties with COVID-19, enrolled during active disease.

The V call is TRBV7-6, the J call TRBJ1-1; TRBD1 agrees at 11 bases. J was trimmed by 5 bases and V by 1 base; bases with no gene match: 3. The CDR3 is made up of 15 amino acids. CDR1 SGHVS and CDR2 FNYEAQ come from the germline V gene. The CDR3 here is CASSLVGTGGTEAFF. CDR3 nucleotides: TGTGCCAGCAGCTTAGTAGGGACAGGGGGGACTGAAGCTTTCTTT.

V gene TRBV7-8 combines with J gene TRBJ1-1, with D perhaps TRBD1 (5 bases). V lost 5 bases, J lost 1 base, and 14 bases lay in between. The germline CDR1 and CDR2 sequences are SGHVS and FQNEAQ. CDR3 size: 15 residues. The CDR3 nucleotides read TGTGCCAGCAGCCCGCTAAATGACAGGAACACTGAAGCTTTCTTT. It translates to CASSPLNDRNTEAFF.

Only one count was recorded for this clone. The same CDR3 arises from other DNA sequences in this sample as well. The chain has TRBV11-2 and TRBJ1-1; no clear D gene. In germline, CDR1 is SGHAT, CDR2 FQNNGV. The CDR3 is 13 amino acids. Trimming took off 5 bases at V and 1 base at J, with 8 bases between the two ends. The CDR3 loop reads CASSPPGNTEAFF. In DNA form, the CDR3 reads TGTGCCAGCAGCCCCCCAGGGAACACTGAAGCTTTCTTT.

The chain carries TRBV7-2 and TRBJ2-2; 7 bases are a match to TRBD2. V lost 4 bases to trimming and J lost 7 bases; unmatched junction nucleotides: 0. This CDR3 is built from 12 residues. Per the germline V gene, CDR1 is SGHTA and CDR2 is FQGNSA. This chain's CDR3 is CASSSGGGELFF. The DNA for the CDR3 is TGTGCCAGCAGCTCGGGAGGCGGGGAGCTGTTTTTT.

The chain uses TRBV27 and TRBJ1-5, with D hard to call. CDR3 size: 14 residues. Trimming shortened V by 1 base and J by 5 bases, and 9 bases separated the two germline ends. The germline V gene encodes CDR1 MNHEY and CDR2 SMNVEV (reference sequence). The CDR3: CASSLYPLDQPQHF. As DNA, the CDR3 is TGTGCCAGCAGTTTATATCCCCTCGATCAGCCCCAGCATTTT.

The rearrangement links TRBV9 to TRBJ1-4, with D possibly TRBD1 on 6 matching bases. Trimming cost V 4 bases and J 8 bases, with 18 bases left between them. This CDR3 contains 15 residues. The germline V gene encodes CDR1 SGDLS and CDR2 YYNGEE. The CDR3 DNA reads TGTGCCAGCAGCCCCCAAGGGACAAGGAGCGAAAAACTGTTTTTT. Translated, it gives CASSPQGTRSEKLFF.